One sample yielded the 10 T cell receptor beta chains listed below, sequenced in a study of T-cell reconstitution after alpha-beta-depleted transplantation in children. Construction of the TCRbeta library involved unique molecular identifiers. Each CDR3 protein is one row after TCRdb ran MiXCR on the PCR reads. The sample carries about 980,000 distinct CDR3 sequences, around 30% recorded once. Sequences were derived from PBMCs, mostly from graft donor cells, sampled 360 days after TCRalphabeta/CD19-depleted stem cell transplant. These receptors all come from a boy under three years old who had a stem cell transplant for SCID, so the T cells may come from the graft donor.

The chain has TRBV5-1 and TRBJ2-3; possibly TRBD1 for D (5 bases). Germline V gene lookup returns CDR1 SGHRS and CDR2 YFSETQ. Trimming pared 0 bases from V and 2 bases from J, leaving 10 bases between. The CDR3 loop spans 15 amino acids. The CDR3 protein is CASSLGQLLTDTQYF. The DNA for the CDR3 is TGCGCCAGCAGCTTGGGACAGCTACTCACAGATACGCAGTATTTT.

This clonotype has more than one count but fewer than ten. The CDR3 nucleotides read TGTGCCAGCAACTCCGAAATCCACAATGAGCAGTTCTTC. Amino acid sequence: CASNSEIHNEQFF. The chain joins TRBV7-2 to TRBJ2-1, with unresolved D. The CDR3 is made up of 13 amino acids. The V gene's germline CDR1 is SGHTA and CDR2 FQGNSA. V lost 7 bases and J 5 bases, leaving 12 bases between the germline ends.

The rearrangement links TRBV7-9 to TRBJ2-5; D not certain. Germline CDR1 is SEHNR and CDR2 is FQNEAQ (reference sequence). The CDR3 loop spans 13 amino acids. Trimming shortened V by 1 base and J by 8 bases, and 11 bases separated the two germline ends. The CDR3 coding sequence is TGTGCCAGCAGCTTAGGTGACTGGGTTACCCAGTACTTC. Amino acids: CASSLGDWVTQYF.

J is TRBJ2-3 and V is TRBV4-2; maybe TRBD2 (5 bases). This CDR3 is built from 15 residues. Between the trimmed V and J ends, which lost 4 bases and 3 bases, there was a span of 14 bases. Germline V lookup: CDR1 LGHNA, CDR2 YNFKEQ. In nucleotides, the CDR3 is TGTGCCAGCAGCCCAGCGGTTTTCGATACAGATACGCAGTATTTT. Protein sequence: CASSPAVFDTDTQYF.

This chain connects TRBV7-9 to TRBJ2-7, with TRBD1 matching over 9 bases. The trim removed 4 bases at V and 3 bases at J, leaving 7 bases unmatched. Germline V gives CDR1 SEHNR, CDR2 FQNEAQ (reference sequence). The CDR3 contains 15 residues. CDR3 region: CASSSRTGVDYEQYF. The DNA for the CDR3 is TGTGCCAGCAGCTCAAGGACAGGGGTGGACTACGAGCAGTACTTC.

With regard to this clonotype: A single base separates this from a much larger clone, so it may be a read error. The chain carries TRBV20-1 and TRBJ2-7; D is ambiguous. This CDR3 is built from 12 residues. Trimming removed 3 bases at V and 0 bases at J, with 6 bases between. Germline CDR1 and CDR2: DFQATT and SNEGSKA (reference sequence). The CDR3 protein is CSASPSSYEQYF. The CDR3 region has the DNA TGCAGTGCTAGTCCCTCCTCCTACGAGCAGTACTTC.

This clonotype was observed at least ten times. The chain couples TRBV12-3 or TRBV12-4 to TRBJ1-1; 9 nucleotides match TRBD1. V dropped 6 bases and J dropped 1; count of bases not matched to a gene: 3. There are 14 residues in the CDR3. CDR3 amino acids: CASSGQGRNTEAFF. The DNA for the CDR3 is TGTGCCAGCAGCGGACAGGGGAGGAACACTGAAGCTTTCTTT.

The sample holds a few counts of this clonotype. The chain employs TRBV21-1 and TRBJ2-3; the table's TRBD2 call for D was not verified on the DNA. TRBV21-1 is designated a pseudogene. The CDR3 contains 16 residues. The CDR3 region is CASSRLAGTRTDTQYF. CDR3 DNA sequence: TGTGCCAGCTCAAGACTAGCGGGGACCCGCACAGATACGCAGTATTTT.

The chain joins TRBV29-1 to TRBJ2-1; 10 bases align to TRBD2. Germline V gene data show CDR1 as SQVTM and CDR2 as ANQGSEA. This CDR3 region has 15 residues. The J segment lost 5 bases and the V segment lost 6 bases, leaving 10 bases of the junction unmatched. DNA for the CDR3: TGCAGCGTCAACGGAGGACTAGCGGAAAACAATGAGCAGTTCTTC. It specifies CSVNGGLAENNEQFF.

The chain carries TRBV6-2 or TRBV6-3 and TRBJ1-5, with TRBD1 matching 8 bases. The CDR3 has 19 amino acids. V was pared by 2 bases and J by 1 base, with 13 bases of the junction left unmatched. The V gene's germline CDR1 is MNHEY and CDR2 SVGEGT. CDR3: CASSYLPGQEFYSNQPQHF. CDR3 sequence (DNA): TGTGCCAGCAGTTACCTACCGGGACAGGAGTTCTACAGCAATCAGCCCCAGCATTTT.